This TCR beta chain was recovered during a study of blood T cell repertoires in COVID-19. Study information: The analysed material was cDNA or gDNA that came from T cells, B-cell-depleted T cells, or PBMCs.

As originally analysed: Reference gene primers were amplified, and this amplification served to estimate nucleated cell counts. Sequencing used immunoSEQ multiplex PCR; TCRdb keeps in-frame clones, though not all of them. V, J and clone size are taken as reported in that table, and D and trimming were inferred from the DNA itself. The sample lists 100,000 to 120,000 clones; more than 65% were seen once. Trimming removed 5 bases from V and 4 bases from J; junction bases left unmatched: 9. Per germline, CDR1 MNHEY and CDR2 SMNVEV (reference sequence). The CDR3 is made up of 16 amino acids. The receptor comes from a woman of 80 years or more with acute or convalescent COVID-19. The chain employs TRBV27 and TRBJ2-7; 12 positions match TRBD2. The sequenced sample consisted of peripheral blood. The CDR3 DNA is TGTGCCAGCAGTCTAGCGGGAGGGCCAAGGGGATACGAGCAGTACTTC. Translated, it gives CASSLAGGPRGYEQYF.